This TCR beta chain was recorded in a study of CD8+ T cells in alopecia areata. Study-wide context: In an open-label trial, patients got 5 to 10 mg tofacitinib twice daily. Overall study results and limits: In patients, TCRs were shared less clearly than in mice, and HLA may possibly be involved.

Treatment meaning: oral pan-JAK inhibitor, 5-10 mg twice daily. Those with alopecia areata gave lesional scalp punch biopsies and peripheral blood. The V and J ends lost 2 bases and 3 bases respectively, with 18 bases between them. The CDR3 totals 16 residues. Per the germline V gene, CDR1 is SGHRS and CDR2 is YFSETQ. TCR sequencing used cDNA made by reverse transcription of extracted RNA. Sequencing used immunoSEQ multiplex PCR; TCRdb keeps in-frame clones, though not all of them. The data show 130,000 to 150,000 clones, approximately 80% seen once. Points on this clone: Its specificity is unknown.

This TCR derives from a human donor with alopecia areata. The chain combines TRBV5-1 with TRBJ2-7; tentatively, D is TRBD1 (6 bases). The sequenced sample was CD8+ T cells sorted from blood, obtained at week 4, from a patient treated with tofacitinib. The CDR3 here is CASSLLPGQSNYEQYF. The CDR3 coding sequence is TGCGCCAGCAGCTTACTTCCGGGACAATCTAACTACGAGCAGTACTTC.